This TCR beta chain was sequenced for a study of neoadjuvant anti-PD-1 for oral cavity cancer. Study background: Nivolumab at 3 mg/kg was mostly given biweekly, three to four doses, pre-surgery.

Specified time point: after neoadjuvant nivolumab, at surgical resection. Patients had HPV-negative, locally advanced oral cavity squamous cell carcinoma. PBMCs were not maintained or expanded in culture before analysis. Points from the study as a whole: Post-nivolumab, blood T cell clonality was significantly elevated in non-responders.

Looked up from germline, CDR1 is SGHVS and CDR2 is FNYEAQ. CDR3 length equals 15 residues. With 2 bases removed from V and 2 bases from J, the gap between germline ends came to 12 bases. Sequencing used immunoSEQ multiplex PCR; TCRdb keeps in-frame clones, though not all of them. The data show more than 13,000 clones, approximately 73% seen once. With regard to this clone: What it binds is not known.

The sample was PBMCs, taken after nivolumab (anti-PD-1) treatment. This chain uses TRBV7-6 with TRBJ2-5; D is uncertain. The source is a person aged 35-79 years with oral cavity squamous cell carcinoma. Here the CDR3 DNA reads TGTGCCAGCAGCTTATTCCCAACCCAACAAGAGACCCAGTACTTC. Translating it yields CASSLFPTQQETQYF. The variable domain in full, completed from reference TRBV7-6 and TRBJ2-5, reads GAGVSQSPRYKVTKRGQDVALRCDPISGHVSLYWYRQALGQGPEFLTYFNYEAQQDKSGLPNDRFSAERPEGSISTLTIQRTEQRDSAMYRCASSLFPTQQETQYFGPGTRLLVL.